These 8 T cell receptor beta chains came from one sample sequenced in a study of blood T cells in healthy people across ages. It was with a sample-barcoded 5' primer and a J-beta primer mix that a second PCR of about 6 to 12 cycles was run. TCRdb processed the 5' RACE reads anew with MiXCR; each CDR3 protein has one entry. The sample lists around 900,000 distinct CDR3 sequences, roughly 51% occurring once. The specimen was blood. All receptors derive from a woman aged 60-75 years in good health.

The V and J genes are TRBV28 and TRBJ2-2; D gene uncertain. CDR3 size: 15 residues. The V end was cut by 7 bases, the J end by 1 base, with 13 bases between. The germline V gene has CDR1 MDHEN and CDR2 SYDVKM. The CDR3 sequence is CASMQLALNTGELFF. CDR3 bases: TGTGCCAGCATGCAGCTCGCCTTGAACACCGGGGAGCTGTTTTTT.

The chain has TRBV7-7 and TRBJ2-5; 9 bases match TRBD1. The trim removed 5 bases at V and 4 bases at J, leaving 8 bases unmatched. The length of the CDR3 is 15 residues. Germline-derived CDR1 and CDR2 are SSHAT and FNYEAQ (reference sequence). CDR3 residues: CASSRTGQGLETQYF. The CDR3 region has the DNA TGTGCCAGCAGCCGCACGGGACAGGGATTAGAGACCCAGTACTTC.

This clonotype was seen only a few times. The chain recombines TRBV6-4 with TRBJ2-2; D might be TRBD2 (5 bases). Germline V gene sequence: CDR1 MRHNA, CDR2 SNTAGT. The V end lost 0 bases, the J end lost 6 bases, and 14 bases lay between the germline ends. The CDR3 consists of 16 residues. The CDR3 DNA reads TGTGCCAGCAGTGACTCCTGGACGAGAGGGTCCGGGGAGCTGTTTTTT. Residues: CASSDSWTRGSGELFF.

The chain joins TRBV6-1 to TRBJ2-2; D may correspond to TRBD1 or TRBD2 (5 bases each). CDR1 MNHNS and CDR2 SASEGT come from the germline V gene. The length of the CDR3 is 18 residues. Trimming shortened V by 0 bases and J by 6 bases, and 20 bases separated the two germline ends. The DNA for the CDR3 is TGTGCCAGCAGTGAAGCGTTGGGACCCACGAAAAGACCCGGGGAGCTGTTTTTT. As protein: CASSEALGPTKRPGELFF.

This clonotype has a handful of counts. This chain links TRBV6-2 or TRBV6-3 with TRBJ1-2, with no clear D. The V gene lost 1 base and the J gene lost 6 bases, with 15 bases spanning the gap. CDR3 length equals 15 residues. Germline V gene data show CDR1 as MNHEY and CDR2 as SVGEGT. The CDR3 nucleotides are TGTGCCAGCAGTTACTTCAGGACGGCCACAAATGGCTACACCTTC. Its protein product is CASSYFRTATNGYTF.

The CDR3 DNA reads TGTGCCAGCGGACGTGAAACTAACAATCTAGCCAAAAACATTCAGTACTTC. Residues: CASGRETNNLAKNIQYF. The chain uses TRBV6-1 and TRBJ2-4; D remains ambiguous. The germline V gene has CDR1 MNHNS and CDR2 SASEGT. Deletions cut 8 bases from V and 0 bases from J, with 20 bases between. The CDR3 is 17 residues long.

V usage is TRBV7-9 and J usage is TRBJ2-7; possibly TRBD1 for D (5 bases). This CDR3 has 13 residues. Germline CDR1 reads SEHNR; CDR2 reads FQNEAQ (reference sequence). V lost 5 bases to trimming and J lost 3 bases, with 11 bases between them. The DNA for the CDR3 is TGTGCCAGCAGCCCACAGGTGAACTACGAGCAGTACTTC. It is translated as CASSPQVNYEQYF.

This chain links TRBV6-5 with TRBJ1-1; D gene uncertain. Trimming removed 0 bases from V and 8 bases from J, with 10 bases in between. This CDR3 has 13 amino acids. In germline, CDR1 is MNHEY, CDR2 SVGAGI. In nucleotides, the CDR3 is TGTGCCAGCAGTTACTCGCCCGAGGGCGAAGCTTTCTTT. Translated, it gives CASSYSPEGEAFF.